One and the same sample provided the 9 T cell receptor beta chains below, sequenced in a study of sequential checkpoint blockade in melanoma. Indicated treatment: randomized to nivolumab then ipilimumab (arm A) or the reverse (arm B). TCRdb's table, derived via immunoSEQ multiplex PCR, lists solely in-frame clones and lacks some. The sample has approximately 14,000 clones; under 65% are singletons. The starting material was CD8+ T cells sorted from blood (inferred from file names), obtained from a patient given nivolumab and ipilimumab in sequence. These receptors were collected from a human donor with melanoma.

CDR3 in DNA: TGTGCCAGCAGTCTCCTGGCGGGGGGGAGCTCCTACAATGAGCAGTTCTTC. This codes for CASSLLAGGSSYNEQFF. This chain links TRBV28 with TRBJ2-1, with TRBD2 identical over 9 bases. The CDR3 sequence is 17 residues long. V lost 5 bases, J lost 0 bases, and 8 bases stayed unmatched. Germline lookup yields CDR1 MDHEN and CDR2 SYDVKM.

Only a few counts were recorded for this clone. The chain employs TRBV13 and TRBJ1-2, with TRBD1 matching over 8 bases. V lost 5 bases and J lost 4; bases outside the gene matches: 6. The CDR3 is made up of 14 amino acids. CDR1 and CDR2 from the germline V gene are PRHDT and FYEKMQ (reference sequence). The CDR3 nucleotides are TGTGCCAGCAGCCAGACAGGGGTTGGCTATGGCTACACCTTC. Translation gives CASSQTGVGYGYTF.

The chain combines TRBV28 with TRBJ1-1; D ambiguous. CDR3 size: 12 residues. V was shortened by 6 bases and J by 4 bases, with 9 bases between the two germline ends. CDR1 is MDHEN, CDR2 SYDVKM, per germline. The CDR3: CASSGSGTEAFF. CDR3 in DNA: TGTGCCAGCAGCGGCAGCGGCACTGAAGCTTTCTTT. The variable domain in full, completed from reference TRBV28 and TRBJ1-1, reads DVKVTQSSRYLVKRTGEKVFLECVQDMDHENMFWYRQDPGLGLRLIYFSYDVKMKEKGDIPEGYSVSREKKERFSLILESASTNQTSMYLCASSGSGTEAFFGQGTRLTVV.

This clone was picked up a small number of times. The gene calls are TRBV4-1 and TRBJ2-3; 8 bases fit TRBD2. J gave up 7 bases and V 0 bases, and 3 bases lay outside the gene matches. The CDR3 extends over 14 amino acids. CDR1 MGHRA and CDR2 YSYEKL come from the germline V gene. The CDR3 DNA reads as TGCGCCAGCAGCCAAGAGGTAGCGGGGCATACGCAGTATTTT. Protein: CASSQEVAGHTQYF.

V and J are TRBV30 and TRBJ2-7, with a possible D match to TRBD1 (6 bases). The CDR3 spans 12 residues. Trimming shortened V by 5 bases and J by 1 base, and 9 bases separated the two germline ends. CDR1 and CDR2 (germline): GTSNPN, SVGIG (reference sequence). DNA of the CDR3: TGTGCCTGGGGGACATCTTCCTACGAGCAGTACTTC. This codes for CAWGTSSYEQYF.

This sequence joins TRBV18 and TRBJ2-5, with 11 bases lining up with TRBD1. V shed 8 bases, J shed 4 bases, and the junction held 9 bases outside the gene matches. CDR3 length: 15 amino acids. From germline, CDR1 is KGHSH and CDR2 LQKENI. CDR3 protein: CASSPGQGAGETQYF. The CDR3, as DNA: TGTGCCAGCAGCCCCGGACAGGGGGCGGGAGAGACCCAGTACTTC.

This chain links TRBV2 with TRBJ1-5; no firm D call. Germline V gene sequence: CDR1 SNHLY, CDR2 FYNNEI. The CDR3 consists of 14 residues. Trimming took off 7 bases at V and 0 bases at J, with 10 bases between the two ends. The CDR3 reads CASTPGISNQPQHF. In DNA form, the CDR3 reads TGTGCCAGCACTCCCGGGATTAGCAATCAGCCCCAGCATTTT.

This clone was observed a few times. This chain uses TRBV28 with TRBJ2-3, with 9 bases matching TRBD1. V lost 4 bases, J lost 1 base, and 6 bases stayed unmatched. Germline V gene lookup returns CDR1 MDHEN and CDR2 SYDVKM. The CDR3 sequence is 16 residues long. CDR3 bases: TGTGCCAGCAGTTCCTGGACAGGGGAGGGCACAGATACGCAGTATTTT. Residues: CASSSWTGEGTDTQYF.

CDR3 DNA: TGCAGCGTTCTCAGTAGAGGGGAGGTTGGTGGCTACACCTTC. This translates into CSVLSRGEVGGYTF. V gene TRBV29-1 combines with J gene TRBJ1-2; weak D call: TRBD1 (5 bases). Germline values: CDR1 SQVTM, CDR2 ANQGSEA. V shed 5 bases and J shed 7 bases, with 20 bases lying between them. The CDR3 is 14 residues long. The full variable domain, in which reference TRBV29-1 and TRBJ1-2 provide the parts outside the CDR3, is SAVISQKPSRDICQRGTSLTIQCQVDSQVTMMFWYRQQPGQSLTLIATANQGSEATYESGFVIDKFPISRPNLTFSTLTVSNMSPEDSSIYLCSVLSRGEVGGYTFGSGTRLTVV.